This TCR beta chain was profiled in a study of blood T cell repertoires in COVID-19. Study information: Material from acute and convalescent COVID-19 was sourced from the United States, Italy and Spain. The cDNA or gDNA used as material had been derived from T cells, B-cell-depleted T cells, or PBMCs.

As processed by the authors: Quantification of nucleated cells was approximated via reference gene primer amplification. TCRdb's table, derived via immunoSEQ multiplex PCR, lists solely in-frame clones and lacks some. D and trimming come from the DNA, and the V and J calls and clone size come from that table. The sample has about 180,000 clones; around 80% are singletons. CDR1 MNHEY and CDR2 SMNVEV come from the germline V gene (reference sequence). The CDR3 totals 13 residues. The germline V and J ends were trimmed by 8 bases and 2 bases, with 12 bases remaining between them. This clone is a singleton in its sample.

Material: peripheral blood. The chain recombines TRBV27 with TRBJ1-1, with D uncertain. The source of this sequence is a woman of 80 years or more with COVID-19, enrolled during active disease. CDR3 DNA sequence: TGTGCCAGCTTAAACTGGAGAAACACTGAAGCTTTCTTT. Amino acids: CASLNWRNTEAFF.